This is a list of T cell receptor beta chains from one sample in a study of cytotoxic CD8 clonotypes in ibrutinib-treated CLL. Data came from immunoSEQ multiplex PCR; TCRdb stores just in-frame clones and leaves some out. This repertoire shows more than 200,000 clones, less than 75% found once; its top ten account for approximately 15%. The sample consisted of PBMCs, taken after 24 months of ibrutinib treatment. The receptors were sampled from a human donor with chronic lymphocytic leukemia. The CDR3 runs from the conserved cysteine through the conserved F or W. A D gene is named only where the DNA matches it firmly. Only some rows state a clone size, as once, few, many or a class for expanded clones.

J gene | V gene | CDR3 length | clone size | D gene | CDR3 DNA | CDR3 protein
TRBJ1-3 | TRBV9 | 15 | . | . | TGTGCCAGCAGCCGCGGGGACTACTCTGGAAACACCATATATTTT | CASSRGDYSGNTIYF
TRBJ1-1 | TRBV13 | 12 | . | . | TGTGCCAGCAGCCATTCAAGGGCTGAAGCTTTCTTT | CASSHSRAEAFF
TRBJ2-4 | TRBV18 | 15 | . | . | TGTGCCAGCTCACCACCCGGGCCTACCGCAAACATTCAGTACTTC | CASSPPGPTANIQYF
TRBJ2-7 | TRBV28 | 15 | . | . | TGTGCCAGCAGTTTTTTCCAGGGTGTAGTGGACGAGCAGTACTTC | CASSFFQGVVDEQYF
TRBJ2-5 | TRBV2 | 13 | . | TRBD2 | TGTGCCGGTACCGGGGGGTTCCAAGAGACCCAGTACTTC | CAGTGGFQETQYF
TRBJ2-3 | TRBV6-5 | 15 | . | TRBD1 | TGTGCCAGCAGAGGAGAAGACAGGGGCGCAGATACGCAGTATTTT | CASRGEDRGADTQYF
TRBJ2-5 | TRBV9 | 14 | . | . | TGTGCCAGCGGAAGCGGCGGTTTCCGAGAGACCCAGTACTTC | CASGSGGFRETQYF
TRBJ1-1 | TRBV7-9 | 14 | . | . | TGTGCCAGCAGCTTAGTTTCCCGTAACACTGAAGCTTTCTTT | CASSLVSRNTEAFF
TRBJ1-1 | TRBV28 | 11 | . | . | TGTGCCAGCAATGGTAATACTGAAGCTTTCTTT | CASNGNTEAFF
TRBJ2-2 | TRBV2 | 14 | few | . | TGTGCCAGGAGACAGTCAAACAAAGCCGGGGAGCTGTTTTTT | CARRQSNKAGELFF
TRBJ2-2 | TRBV19 | 14 | . | . | TGTGCCAGTAGTACGGGACTTAACACCGGGGAGCTGTTTTTT | CASSTGLNTGELFF